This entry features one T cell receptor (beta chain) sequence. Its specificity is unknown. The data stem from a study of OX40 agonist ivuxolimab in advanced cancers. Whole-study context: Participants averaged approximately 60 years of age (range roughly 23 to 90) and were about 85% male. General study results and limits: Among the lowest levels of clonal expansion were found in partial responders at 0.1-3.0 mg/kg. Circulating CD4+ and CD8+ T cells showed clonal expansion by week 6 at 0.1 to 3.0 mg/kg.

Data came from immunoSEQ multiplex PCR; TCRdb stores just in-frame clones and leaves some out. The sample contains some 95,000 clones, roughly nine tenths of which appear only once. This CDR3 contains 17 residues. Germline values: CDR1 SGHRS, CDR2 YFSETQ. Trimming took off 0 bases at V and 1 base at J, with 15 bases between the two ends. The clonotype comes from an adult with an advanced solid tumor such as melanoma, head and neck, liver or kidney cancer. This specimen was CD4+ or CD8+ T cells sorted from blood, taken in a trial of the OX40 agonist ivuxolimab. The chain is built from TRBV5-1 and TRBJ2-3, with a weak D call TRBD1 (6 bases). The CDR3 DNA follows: TGCGCCAGCAGCTTGGCGCCACCCCCAGGGGGCACAGATACGCAGTATTTT. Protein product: CASSLAPPPGGTDTQYF.